The 11 T cell receptor beta chains below were found in one sample sequenced in a study of vaccination effects on CD4 cells after COVID-19. Sequencing used immunoSEQ multiplex PCR; TCRdb keeps in-frame clones, though not all of them. The sample lists 12,000 or so clones; roughly 70% were seen once. Before sequencing, viral peptide pools were used by the ViraFEST assay to expand antigen-specific CD4+ T cells. CD4+ T cell isolation took place after approximately ten days of culture. Each person got two doses of an mRNA SARS-CoV-2 vaccine, BNT162b2 or mRNA-1273. No cognate antigen is known for these TCRs. The material was CD4+ T cells from PBMCs cultured with SARS-CoV-2 spike peptides, obtained after COVID-19 vaccination. The receptors shown here come from a human donor who received a COVID-19 vaccine.

J is TRBJ2-7 and V is TRBV5-1, with D maybe TRBD2 (7 bases). Trimming pared 2 bases from V and 3 bases from J, leaving 12 bases between. CDR3 length: 14 amino acids. Germline CDR1 and CDR2: SGHRS and YFSETQ. The CDR3 DNA reads TGCGCCAGCAGCTTAGGAGGGGGGGGCTACGAGCAGTACTTC. Protein: CASSLGGGGYEQYF.

The chain has TRBV2 and TRBJ1-4, with 8 bases identical to TRBD1. The ends lost 4 bases at V and 8 bases at J; junction bases unmatched: 3. CDR1 SNHLY and CDR2 FYNNEI come from the germline V gene. The CDR3 extends over 13 amino acids. CDR3 residues: CASSGQGLEKLFF. The CDR3 DNA follows: TGTGCCAGCAGTGGACAGGGGCTCGAAAAACTGTTTTTT.

In this sample, this clone is medium-sized (0.01 to 0.1%). The V call is TRBV21-1, the J call TRBJ1-2. TRBV21-1 is listed as a pseudogene. The CDR3 is 17 residues long. The CDR3 here is CASRRRRAHKPNYGYTF. For the CDR3, the DNA is TGTGCCAGCAGACGTCGGAGGGCACACAAGCCTAACTATGGCTACACCTTC.

This clone has just a few counts. The rearrangement joins TRBV6-6 to TRBJ1-1; a possible D gene is TRBD1 (6 bases). The V end was cut by 2 bases, the J end by 8 bases, with 12 bases between. This CDR3 region has 13 residues. Germline-derived CDR1 and CDR2 are MNHNY and SVGAGI (reference sequence). The chain's CDR3 is CASSYTSTGEAFF. The CDR3 nucleotides are TGTGCCAGCAGTTACACATCAACAGGGGAAGCTTTCTTT.

This clone was observed a few times. The chain is built from TRBV12-5 and TRBJ1-1, with TRBD1 identical over 9 bases. This CDR3 is built from 16 residues. CDR1 and CDR2 (germline): LGHNT, FRNRAP. V lost 2 bases, J lost 1 base, and 5 bases stayed unmatched. The CDR3 here is CASGLPPGQGNTEAFF. The DNA for the CDR3 is TGTGCTAGTGGTTTGCCACCGGGACAGGGGAACACTGAAGCTTTCTTT.

This rearrangement joins TRBV5-8 to TRBJ1-1; no reliable D call. Between the trimmed V and J ends, which lost 5 bases and 5 bases, there was a span of 10 bases. The CDR3 sequence is 12 residues long. Germline CDR1 SGHTS, CDR2 YDEGEE. CDR3 region: CASSFGETEAFF. DNA for the CDR3: TGTGCCAGCAGTTTTGGGGAGACTGAAGCTTTCTTT.

This chain joins TRBV7-3 and TRBJ2-3; TRBD1 matches 10 bases. CDR3 length: 14 amino acids. The germline CDR1 and CDR2 sequences are SGHTA and FQGTGA. Trimming cost V 8 bases and J 6 bases; bases outside gene matches: 8. The CDR3 nucleotides are TGTGCCAGCTCCCGGGACAGGGGTCAGGATACGCAGTATTTT. Translated, it gives CASSRDRGQDTQYF.

This chain links TRBV18 with TRBJ1-2; weak D call: TRBD1 (6 bases). Germline values: CDR1 KGHSH, CDR2 LQKENI. This CDR3 is built from 15 residues. V was clipped by 1 base and J by 0 bases, with 9 bases between them. Here the CDR3 DNA reads TGTGCCAGCTCACCACGGGACACCTCTAACTATGGCTACACCTTC. Translation: CASSPRDTSNYGYTF.

The J gene is TRBJ2-2, the V gene TRBV6-1; D is perhaps TRBD2 (6 bases). The germline gives CDR1 MNHNS, CDR2 SASEGT. CDR3 length: 18 amino acids. V gave up 3 bases and J gave up 0 bases, with 17 bases separating them. Here the CDR3 reads CASSDPYTSSSNTGELFF. The CDR3 nucleotides read TGTGCCAGCAGTGACCCATATACTAGCAGCTCGAACACCGGGGAGCTGTTTTTT.

The V and J genes are TRBV18 and TRBJ1-1, with no clear D. The V end was cut by 3 bases, the J end by 0 bases, with 5 bases between. The CDR3 length is 13 residues. The germline CDR1 and CDR2 sequences are KGHSH and LQKENI. In DNA form, the CDR3 reads TGTGCCAGCTCACCTGCCGTGAACACTGAAGCTTTCTTT. It encodes CASSPAVNTEAFF. The entire variable domain, with the rest obtained from reference TRBV18 and TRBJ1-1, is as follows: NAGVMQNPRHLVRRRGQEARLRCSPMKGHSHVYWYRQLPEEGLKFMVYLQKENIIDESGMPKERFSAEFPKEGPSILRIQQVVRGDSAAYFCASSPAVNTEAFFGQGTRLTVV.

This clone was observed a handful of times. This chain joins TRBV7-9 and TRBJ1-1; a weak D match, TRBD1 (5 bases). Germline V gene sequence: CDR1 SEHNR, CDR2 FQNEAQ (reference sequence). The V and J ends lost 4 bases and 2 bases respectively, with 5 bases between them. This CDR3 comprises 12 residues. The CDR3 DNA reads as TGTGCCAGCAGCTGGGACAACACTGAAGCTTTCTTT. It codes for CASSWDNTEAFF.